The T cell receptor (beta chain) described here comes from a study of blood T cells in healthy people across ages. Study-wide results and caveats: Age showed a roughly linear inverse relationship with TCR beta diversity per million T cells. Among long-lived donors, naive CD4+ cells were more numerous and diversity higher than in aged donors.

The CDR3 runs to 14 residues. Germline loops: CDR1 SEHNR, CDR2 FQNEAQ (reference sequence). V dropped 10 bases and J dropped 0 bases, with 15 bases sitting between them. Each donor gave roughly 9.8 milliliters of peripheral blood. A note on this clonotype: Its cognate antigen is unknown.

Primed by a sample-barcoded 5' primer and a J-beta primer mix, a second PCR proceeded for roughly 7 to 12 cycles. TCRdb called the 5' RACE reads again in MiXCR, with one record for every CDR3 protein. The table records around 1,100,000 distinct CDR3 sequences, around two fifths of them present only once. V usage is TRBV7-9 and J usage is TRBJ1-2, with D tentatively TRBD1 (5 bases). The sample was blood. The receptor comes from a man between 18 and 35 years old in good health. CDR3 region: CATIESGSNYGYTF. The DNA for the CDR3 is TGTGCCACCATCGAGTCAGGGTCTAACTATGGCTACACCTTC.